This T cell receptor beta chain was profiled in a study of T cells in localized non-small cell lung cancer. Study observations and caveats: Higher blood T cell density tracked longer overall survival. It was uninvolved adjacent lung that showed the highest T cell clonality, exceeding tumor. Only one tumor region went through sequencing, so heterogeneity may still be there.

This CDR3 comprises 14 residues. Germline V gives CDR1 LNHDA, CDR2 SQIVND (reference sequence). V shed 0 bases and J shed 7 bases, with 7 bases lying between them. The protocol was immunoSEQ multiplex PCR, while the TCRdb copy is restricted to in-frame clones and leaves out a portion. The sample has roughly 77,000 clones; 88% are singletons. Of note for this clone: The antigen remains undetermined.

The sequence was obtained from a woman aged 35-75 years with stage I squamous cell lung carcinoma. The chain has TRBV19 and TRBJ1-6; D is ambiguous. The input for sequencing was peripheral blood, taken before any cancer treatment. CDR3 loop: CASSIEGRNSPLHF. CDR3 sequence (DNA): TGTGCCAGTAGTATAGAGGGCAGGAATTCACCCCTCCACTTT.